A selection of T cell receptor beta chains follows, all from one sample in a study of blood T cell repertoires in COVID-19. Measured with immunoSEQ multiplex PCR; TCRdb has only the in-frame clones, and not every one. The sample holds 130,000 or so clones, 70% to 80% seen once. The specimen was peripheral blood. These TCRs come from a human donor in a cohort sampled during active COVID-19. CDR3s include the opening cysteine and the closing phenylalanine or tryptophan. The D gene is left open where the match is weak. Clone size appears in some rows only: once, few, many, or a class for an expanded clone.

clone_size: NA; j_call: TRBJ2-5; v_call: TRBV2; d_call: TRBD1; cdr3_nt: TGTGCCAGCAGTCGCCGGGACAGGGCAGAGACCCAGTACTTC; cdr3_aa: CASSRRDRAETQYF
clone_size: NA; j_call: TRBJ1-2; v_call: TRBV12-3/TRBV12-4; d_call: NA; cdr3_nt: TGTGCCAGCAGCCTTTTTTTCTATGGCTACACCTTC; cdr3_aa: CASSLFFYGYTF
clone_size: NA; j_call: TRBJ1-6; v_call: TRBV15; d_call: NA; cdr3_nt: TGTGCCACCAGCAGAGATCTCCGAGGGGAGGACTCACCCCTCCACTTT; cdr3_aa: CATSRDLRGEDSPLHF
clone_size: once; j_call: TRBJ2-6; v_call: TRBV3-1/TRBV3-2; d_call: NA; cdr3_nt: TGTGCCAGCAGCCAAGGGGTAGGGGCTGGGGCCAACGTCCTGACTTTC; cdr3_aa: CASSQGVGAGANVLTF
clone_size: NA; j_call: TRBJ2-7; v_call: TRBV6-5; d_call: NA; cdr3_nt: TGTGCCAGCAATTACGGTCCCACGGGGAACTACGAGCAGTACTTC; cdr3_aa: CASNYGPTGNYEQYF
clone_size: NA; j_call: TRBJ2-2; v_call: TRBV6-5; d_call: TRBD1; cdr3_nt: TGTGCCAGCAGTTGGGGGACAGGGGTCTCACCCGGGGAGCTGTTTTTT; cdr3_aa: CASSWGTGVSPGELFF
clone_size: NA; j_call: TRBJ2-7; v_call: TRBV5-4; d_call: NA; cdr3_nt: TGTGCCAGCAGCTTGGAAGTGCAGGCTTCCTACGAGCAGTACTTC; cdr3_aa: CASSLEVQASYEQYF
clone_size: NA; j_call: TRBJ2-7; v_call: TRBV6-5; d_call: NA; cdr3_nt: TGTGCCAGCGGTCTTGAGTTCTACGAGCAGTACTTC; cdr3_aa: CASGLEFYEQYF
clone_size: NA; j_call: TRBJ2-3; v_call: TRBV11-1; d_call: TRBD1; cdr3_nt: TGTGCCAGCAGCCCACGACAGGGACCGGATGCAGATACGCAGTATTTT; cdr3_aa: CASSPRQGPDADTQYF
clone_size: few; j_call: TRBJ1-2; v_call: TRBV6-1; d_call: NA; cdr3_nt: TGTGCCAGCAGTGAGTGGGGGGGCTATGGCTACACCTTC; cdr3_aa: CASSEWGGYGYTF
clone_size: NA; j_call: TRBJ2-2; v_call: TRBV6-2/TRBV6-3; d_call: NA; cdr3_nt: TGTGCCAGCAGTTACTACAGCTTCCGGGAGCTGTTTTTT; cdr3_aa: CASSYYSFRELFF
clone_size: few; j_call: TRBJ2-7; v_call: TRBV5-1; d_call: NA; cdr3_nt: TGCGCCAGCAGCTTGTCGTCAGGGCAGCTCTACGAGCAGTACTTC; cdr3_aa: CASSLSSGQLYEQYF
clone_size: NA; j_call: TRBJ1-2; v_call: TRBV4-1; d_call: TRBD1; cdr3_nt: TGCGCCAGCAGCCAAGTCACGGACAGGGGAAGGGATGGCTACACCTTC; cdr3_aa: CASSQVTDRGRDGYTF
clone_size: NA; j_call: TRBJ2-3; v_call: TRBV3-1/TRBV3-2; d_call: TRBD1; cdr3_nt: TGTGCCAGCACAAACGGACAGGGGATCACAGATACGCAGTATTTT; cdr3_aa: CASTNGQGITDTQYF
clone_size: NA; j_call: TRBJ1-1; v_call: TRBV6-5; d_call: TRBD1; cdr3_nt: TGTGCCAGCAGTCAGACAGGGGAGTTGCCTGAAGCTTTCTTT; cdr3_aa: CASSQTGELPEAFF
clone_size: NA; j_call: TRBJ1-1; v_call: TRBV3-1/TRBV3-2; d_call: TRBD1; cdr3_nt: TGTGCCAGCAGCGACAGGGGGCGGAACACTGAAGCTTTCTTT; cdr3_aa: CASSDRGRNTEAFF
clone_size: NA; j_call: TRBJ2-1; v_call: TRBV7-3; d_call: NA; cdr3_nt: TGTGCCAGCAGCCCAGGGGCAGGGTTAGATGAGCAGTTCTTC; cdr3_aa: CASSPGAGLDEQFF
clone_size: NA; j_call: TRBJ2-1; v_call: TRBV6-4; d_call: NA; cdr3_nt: TGTGCCAGCAGTGCGGACGGGGGTGGAAATGAGCAGTTCTTC; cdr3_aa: CASSADGGGNEQFF
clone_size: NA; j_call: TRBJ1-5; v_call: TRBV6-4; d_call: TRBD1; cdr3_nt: TGTGCCAGCTGGGGACAGGGGGAAAAATTAAGTCAGCCCCAGCATTTT; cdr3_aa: CASWGQGEKLSQPQHF
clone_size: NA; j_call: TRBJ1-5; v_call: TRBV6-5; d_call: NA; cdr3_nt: TGTGCCAGCAGTTACTCGAGCCATAGCAATCAGCCCCAGCATTTT; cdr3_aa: CASSYSSHSNQPQHF